These 9 T cell receptor beta chains were sequenced from one sample in a study of regulatory T cells in long-lasting Graves disease. Investigators prepared the TCR beta libraries by applying iRepertoire HTBI primers and Arm-PCR of CDR3 regions. One entry per CDR3 protein results from TCRdb running MiXCR on the multiplex PCR reads. Of over 650,000 distinct CDR3 sequences listed, around 30% were seen once; the top ten hold roughly 41%. Time point specified: persistent/refractory GD, antithyroid drugs over 5 years with positive TRAb. The authors made the TCR library using RNA they extracted from PBMCs. The specimen comprised peripheral blood mononuclear cells (PBMCs), sampled when the disease was refractory, from a patient treated with antithyroid drugs. All receptors come from a female donor with Graves disease.

This clonotype appeared many times. V gene TRBV11-2 combines with J gene TRBJ2-7; 7 nucleotides line up with TRBD1. There are 15 residues in the CDR3. Trimming removed 2 bases from V and 3 bases from J; junction bases left unmatched: 7. CDR1 and CDR2 from the germline V gene are SGHAT and FQNNGV. This chain's CDR3 is CASSLLRDRSYEQYF. The CDR3 region has the DNA TGTGCCAGCAGCTTACTCCGGGACAGAAGCTACGAGCAGTACTTC.

This clonotype appeared a few times. The CDR3: CSVEAAGQGAEAYGYTF. CDR3 in DNA: TGCAGCGTTGAAGCTGCCGGACAGGGAGCGGAGGCATATGGCTACACCTTC. V and J are TRBV29-1 and TRBJ1-2; 8 bases map to TRBD1. The CDR3 covers 17 residues. Germline V gene lookup returns CDR1 SQVTM and CDR2 ANQGSEA. Trimming removed 1 base from V and 5 bases from J; junction bases left unmatched: 15.

This clonotype turned up a few times. The J gene is TRBJ2-4, the V gene TRBV2, with a weak D call TRBD2 (6 bases). V dropped 2 bases and J dropped 8 bases, with 10 bases sitting between them. The CDR3 has 13 residues. In germline, CDR1 is SNHLY, CDR2 FYNNEI. CDR3 in DNA: TGTGCCAGCAGTGAACGGGGGTGGGACATTCAGTACTTC. Amino acids: CASSERGWDIQYF.

This chain uses TRBV6-1 with TRBJ1-2; D unresolved. With 2 bases removed from V and 4 bases from J, the gap between germline ends came to 11 bases. CDR3 length equals 14 residues. Germline-derived CDR1 and CDR2 are MNHNS and SASEGT. CDR3 residues: CASSERTTFYGYTF. In DNA, the CDR3 is TGTGCCAGCAGTGAACGTACGACCTTCTATGGCTACACCTTC.

The J gene is TRBJ1-1, the V gene TRBV5-1, with D possibly TRBD1 on 5 matching bases. Germline V lookup: CDR1 SGHRS, CDR2 YFSETQ. V dropped 5 bases and J dropped 2 bases, with 19 bases sitting between them. This CDR3 region has 16 residues. CDR3 region: CASRPGGELANTEAFF. CDR3 nucleotide sequence: TGCGCCAGCAGGCCCGGGGGTGAGTTGGCCAACACTGAAGCTTTCTTT.

V is TRBV20-1 and J is TRBJ1-5, with TRBD1 matching over 10 bases. This CDR3 spans 16 amino acids. J gave up 4 bases and V 5 bases, and 11 bases lay outside the gene matches. Germline V lookup: CDR1 DFQATT, CDR2 SNEGSKA (reference sequence). The CDR3, as DNA: TGCAGTGCTCACAAATTGGACAGGGGGGATAATCAGCCCCAGCATTTT. Translating gives CSAHKLDRGDNQPQHF.

In this sample, this clonotype turned up a few times. The V call is TRBV14, the J call TRBJ1-6; unclear D gene. V was cut by 1 base and J by 10 bases, with 8 bases left in between. Germline CDR1 reads SGHDN; CDR2 reads FVKESK. The CDR3 consists of 13 residues. The CDR3 loop reads CASSQVRSSPLHF. DNA of the CDR3: TGTGCCAGCAGCCAAGTCCGGAGCTCACCCCTCCACTTT. The full variable domain, its missing parts supplied by reference TRBV14 and TRBJ1-6, is EAGVTQFPSHSVIEKGQTVTLRCDPISGHDNLYWYRRVMGKEIKFLLHFVKESKQDESGMPNNRFLAERTGGTYSTLKVQPAELEDSGVYFCASSQVRSSPLHFGNGTRLTVT.

The chain has TRBV28 and TRBJ2-7, with 8 bases that match TRBD2. CDR3 size: 15 residues. V lost 5 bases and J lost 5; bases outside the gene matches: 11. Germline lookup yields CDR1 MDHEN and CDR2 SYDVKM. CDR3: CASSTPAGDVNEQYF. The CDR3 DNA sequence: TGTGCCAGCAGTACGCCAGCGGGAGACGTCAACGAGCAGTACTTC.

The V gene is TRBV6-1, the J gene TRBJ2-7; the D call may be TRBD1 or TRBD2 (5 bases each). The ends were cut back, 5 bases at V and 5 bases at J, with 16 bases in the middle. The CDR3 is made up of 14 amino acids. Germline lookup yields CDR1 MNHNS and CDR2 SASEGT. The CDR3 here is CASSPQSEGHEQYF. The CDR3 bases are TGTGCCAGCAGTCCCCAATCAGAGGGGCACGAGCAGTACTTC.